This T cell receptor (beta chain) is from a study of human versus mouse CDR3 diversity and MHC coevolution. Study information: Reportedly, immunoSEQ detects one in 200,000 T cells with minimized PCR bias. Valid reads per sample ranged from roughly 5.5 x 10^6 to 1.8 x 10^7.

Sorting isolated naive CD4 T cells lacking CD45RO and expressing CD62L. V was clipped by 2 bases and J by 5 bases; unmatched bases: 6. Germline CDR1 is MNHEY and CDR2 is SVGAGI. This CDR3 has 15 residues. TCRdb's table, derived via immunoSEQ multiplex PCR, lists solely in-frame clones and lacks some. This sample yields tens of thousands of clones, of which roughly 93% are seen a single time; 15% to 20% belongs to the top ten. The sequence derives from a person aged 60 to 70 in good health. This chain joins TRBV6-5 and TRBJ1-5; 7 bases agree with TRBD1. The sample was naive CD4+ T cells from blood. Subset denoted: CD45RO-negative CD62L-positive naive CD4 T cells. CDR3 residues: CASSYDRDGDQPQHF. The CDR3 nucleotides are TGTGCCAGCAGTTACGACAGGGATGGGGATCAGCCCCAGCATTTT.